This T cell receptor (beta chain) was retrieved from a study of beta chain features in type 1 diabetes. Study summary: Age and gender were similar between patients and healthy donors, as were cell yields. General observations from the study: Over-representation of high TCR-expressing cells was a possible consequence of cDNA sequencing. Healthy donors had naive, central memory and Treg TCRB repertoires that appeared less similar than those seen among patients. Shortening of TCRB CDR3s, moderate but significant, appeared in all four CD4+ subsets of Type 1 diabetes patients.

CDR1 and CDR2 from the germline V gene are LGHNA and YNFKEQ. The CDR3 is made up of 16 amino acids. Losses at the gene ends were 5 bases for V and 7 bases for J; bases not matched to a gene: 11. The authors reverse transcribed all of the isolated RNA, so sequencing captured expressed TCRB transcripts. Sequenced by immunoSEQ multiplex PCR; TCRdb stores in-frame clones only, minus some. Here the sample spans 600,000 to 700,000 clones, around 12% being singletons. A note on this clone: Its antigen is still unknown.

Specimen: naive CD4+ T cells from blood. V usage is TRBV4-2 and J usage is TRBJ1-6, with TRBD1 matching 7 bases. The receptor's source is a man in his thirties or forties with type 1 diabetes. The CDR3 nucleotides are TGTGCCAGCAGCTATTATCCGGGACAGCAGAATTCACCCCTCCACTTT. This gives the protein CASSYYPGQQNSPLHF.